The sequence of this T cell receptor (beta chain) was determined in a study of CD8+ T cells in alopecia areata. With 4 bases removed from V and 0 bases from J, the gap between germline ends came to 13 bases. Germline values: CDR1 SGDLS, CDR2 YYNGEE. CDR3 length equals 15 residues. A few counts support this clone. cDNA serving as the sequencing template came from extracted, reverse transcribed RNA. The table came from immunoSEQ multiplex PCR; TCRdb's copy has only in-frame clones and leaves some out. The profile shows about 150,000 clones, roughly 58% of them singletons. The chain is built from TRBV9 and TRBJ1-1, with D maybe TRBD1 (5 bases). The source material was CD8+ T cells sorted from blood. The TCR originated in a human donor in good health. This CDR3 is CASSPQTVLNTEAFF. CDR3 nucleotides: TGTGCCAGCAGCCCCCAGACAGTCTTGAACACTGAAGCTTTCTTT. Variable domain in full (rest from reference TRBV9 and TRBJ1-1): DSGVTQTPKHLITATGQRVTLRCSPRSGDLSVYWYQQSLDQGLQFLIQYYNGEERAKGNILERFSAQQFPDLHSELNLSSLELGDSALYFCASSPQTVLNTEAFFGQGTRLTVV.